Shown below are 21 T cell receptor beta chains from a single sample sequenced in a study of blood T cell repertoires in COVID-19. TCRdb's table, derived via immunoSEQ multiplex PCR, lists solely in-frame clones and lacks some. The data contain about 130,000 clones, about 85% of them singletons. Sequencing input: peripheral blood. The receptors were gathered from a man at least 80 years old with active or convalescent COVID-19.

This chain links TRBV7-2 with TRBJ2-7; TRBD2 matches 7 bases. V trimming: 1 base; J trimming: 0 bases; junction bases outside the gene matches: 6. The CDR3 runs to 16 residues. Germline CDR1 and CDR2: SGHTA and FQGNSA. The CDR3 bases are TGTGCCAGCAGCTTAGTTGCGGGAGTTGACTCCTACGAGCAGTACTTC. Translating it yields CASSLVAGVDSYEQYF.

The rearrangement joins TRBV11-3 to TRBJ2-1, with a possible D match to TRBD1 (6 bases). Germline-derived CDR1 and CDR2 are SGHNT and YENEEA. This CDR3 has 15 residues. V lost 4 bases, J lost 0 bases, and 10 bases lay in between. The CDR3 DNA reads as TGTGCCAGCAGCTCCGGACAGTACTCCTACAATGAGCAGTTCTTC. It specifies CASSSGQYSYNEQFF. Using reference TRBV11-3 and TRBJ2-1 for the parts outside the CDR3, the full variable domain is EAGVVQSPRYKIIEKKQPVAFWCNPISGHNTLYWYLQNLGQGPELLIRYENEEAVDDSQLPKDRFSAERLKGVDSTLKIQPAELGDSAVYLCASSSGQYSYNEQFFGPGTRLTVL.

This chain joins TRBV15 and TRBJ1-4; weak D call: TRBD1 (5 bases). The CDR3 is made up of 12 amino acids. The germline V gene encodes CDR1 LNHNV and CDR2 YYDKDF (reference sequence). Between the trimmed V and J ends, which lost 5 bases and 7 bases, there was a span of 8 bases. CDR3 amino acids: CATSARGEKLFF. DNA for the CDR3: TGTGCCACCAGCGCTAGGGGTGAAAAACTGTTTTTT.

V usage is TRBV11-2 and J usage is TRBJ1-3, with D hard to call. There are 17 residues in the CDR3. The germline V and J ends were trimmed by 5 bases and 0 bases, with 17 bases remaining between them. The germline V gene has CDR1 SGHAT and CDR2 FQNNGV. The CDR3 DNA reads as TGTGCCAGCAGCCCTGATCCACGGGGATCCTCTGGAAACACCATATATTTT. Translating it yields CASSPDPRGSSGNTIYF.

This chain joins TRBV4-1 and TRBJ2-7; perhaps TRBD1 as D (5 bases). Trimming removed 0 bases from V and 0 bases from J, with 9 bases in between. This CDR3 is built from 15 residues. CDR1 and CDR2 from the germline V gene are MGHRA and YSYEKL. CDR3 nucleotide sequence: TGCGCCAGCAGCCAAGATCCGACAGACTCCTACGAGCAGTACTTC. Translating it yields CASSQDPTDSYEQYF.

This clone has a handful of counts. This chain connects TRBV30 to TRBJ1-1; D gene unclear. Per the germline V gene, CDR1 is GTSNPN and CDR2 is SVGIG (reference sequence). This CDR3 has 12 residues. V lost 5 bases to trimming and J lost 0 bases, with 7 bases between them. CDR3 DNA sequence: TGTGCCTGGGTAGCGGTGAACACTGAAGCTTTCTTT. It translates to CAWVAVNTEAFF.

The CDR3 sequence: CASSDRGQSGYTF. The DNA of the CDR3 is TGTGCCAGCAGTGACCGTGGACAGTCTGGCTACACCTTC. The chain has TRBV25-1 and TRBJ1-2; a possible D gene is TRBD1 (6 bases). This CDR3 is built from 13 residues. From germline, CDR1 is MGHDK and CDR2 SYGVNS. Trimming shortened V by 3 bases and J by 7 bases, and 12 bases separated the two germline ends.

The chain links TRBV11-2 to TRBJ2-7; a weak D match, TRBD1 (5 bases). V was pared by 1 base and J by 0 bases, with 10 bases between. Germline lookup yields CDR1 SGHAT and CDR2 FQNNGV. This CDR3 spans 15 amino acids. The CDR3 protein is CASSLGQRNSYEQYF. DNA of the CDR3: TGTGCCAGCAGCTTAGGACAGAGGAACTCCTACGAGCAGTACTTC.

The J gene is TRBJ1-2, the V gene TRBV11-2, with TRBD1 as a possible D gene (6 bases). The germline V and J ends were trimmed by 5 bases and 4 bases, with 11 bases remaining between them. The CDR3 consists of 13 residues. Germline CDR1 SGHAT, CDR2 FQNNGV. The CDR3 loop is CASSHGQRYGYTF. As DNA, the CDR3 is TGTGCCAGCAGCCATGGACAGCGCTATGGCTACACCTTC.

The genes are TRBV7-3 and TRBJ1-1; no firm D call. Germline V gives CDR1 SGHTA, CDR2 FQGTGA. The CDR3 totals 14 residues. V lost 1 base and J 1 base, leaving 7 bases between the germline ends. Here the CDR3 reads CASSLIGGNTEAFF. In DNA form, the CDR3 reads TGTGCCAGCAGCTTAATCGGTGGGAACACTGAAGCTTTCTTT.

The chain joins TRBV6-5 to TRBJ1-1; no reliable D call. Per the germline V gene, CDR1 is MNHEY and CDR2 is SVGAGI. The germline V and J ends were trimmed by 10 bases and 4 bases, with 22 bases remaining between them. This CDR3 region has 15 residues. CDR3: CATSDERREPTEAFF. Written as DNA, the CDR3 is TGTGCCACCTCCGACGAAAGGAGGGAGCCCACTGAAGCTTTCTTT.

V gene TRBV6-5 combines with J gene TRBJ1-1, with D unresolved. The CDR3 has 12 residues. Trimming took 5 bases from V and 11 from J, leaving 15 bases between them. Looked up from germline, CDR1 is MNHEY and CDR2 is SVGAGI. The CDR3, as DNA: TGTGCCAGCAGTACGATACGCGATGAGGCTTTCTTT. Protein sequence: CASSTIRDEAFF.

The chain couples TRBV27 to TRBJ2-2; tentative D call: TRBD2 (6 bases). The germline V gene encodes CDR1 MNHEY and CDR2 SMNVEV (reference sequence). The CDR3 loop spans 15 amino acids. Trimming shortened V by 0 bases and J by 4 bases, and 9 bases separated the two germline ends. CDR3 sequence reads: CASSLSGGSTGELFF. The CDR3 nucleotides read TGTGCCAGCAGTTTATCGGGGGGTAGCACCGGGGAGCTGTTTTTT.

The gene calls are TRBV4-1 and TRBJ1-2; 7 bases align to TRBD1. This CDR3 region has 15 residues. Trimming removed 5 bases from V and 4 bases from J; junction bases left unmatched: 10. Germline lookup yields CDR1 MGHRA and CDR2 YSYEKL. The CDR3 sequence is CASSSRQGDVYGYTF. CDR3 DNA sequence: TGCGCCAGCAGCTCTCGACAGGGCGACGTCTATGGCTACACCTTC.

For the CDR3, the DNA is TGTGCCAGCAGCTATAGCGGGGCAAACATTCAGTACTTC. Translation: CASSYSGANIQYF. V is TRBV7-2 and J is TRBJ2-4; 8 nucleotides agree with TRBD2. The CDR3 sequence is 13 residues long. Trimming cost V 4 bases and J 6 bases; bases outside gene matches: 2. Germline assignment: CDR1 SGHTA and CDR2 FQGNSA.

The chain uses TRBV5-1 and TRBJ1-6; 7 positions match TRBD1. Germline V CDR1 and CDR2: SGHRS, YFSETQ. This CDR3 has 13 amino acids. The J segment lost 9 bases and the V segment lost 5 bases, leaving 5 bases of the junction unmatched. CDR3: CASSRAGGSPLHF. CDR3 nucleotides: TGCGCCAGCAGTAGGGCAGGGGGTTCACCCCTCCACTTT.

CDR3 in amino acids: CASNRQGSGNTIYF. The CDR3 region has the DNA TGTGCCAGCAACAGACAGGGAAGTGGAAACACCATATATTTT. The rearrangement uses TRBV9 and TRBJ1-3; 7 nucleotides agree with TRBD1. The V gene's germline CDR1 is SGDLS and CDR2 YYNGEE. The V and J ends lost 6 bases and 3 bases, in that order; junction bases with no gene match: 6. This CDR3 contains 14 residues.

The V call is TRBV5-1, the J call TRBJ2-3; 9 bases fit TRBD2. CDR3 length equals 16 residues. The V segment lost 7 bases and the J segment 4 bases; nucleotides outside the gene matches: 13. Germline CDR1 is SGHRS and CDR2 is YFSETQ. The CDR3 loop reads CASGAGSSGRADTQYF. CDR3 DNA sequence: TGCGCCAGCGGGGCTGGGAGTAGCGGGAGAGCAGATACGCAGTATTTT.

This chain connects TRBV11-2 to TRBJ2-5; D unresolved. V was trimmed by 0 bases and J by 5 bases, leaving 16 bases between them. In germline, CDR1 is SGHAT, CDR2 FQNNGV. This CDR3 is built from 16 residues. The chain's CDR3 is CASSLEKLSIGETQYF. The CDR3 DNA reads TGTGCCAGCAGCTTAGAAAAATTGTCTATCGGGGAGACCCAGTACTTC. The full variable domain, completed using reference TRBV11-2 and TRBJ2-5, is EAGVAQSPRYKIIEKRQSVAFWCNPISGHATLYWYQQILGQGPKLLIQFQNNGVVDDSQLPKDRFSAERLKGVDSTLKIQPAKLEDSAVYLCASSLEKLSIGETQYFGPGTRLLVL.

The chain is built from TRBV3-1 (or the pseudogene TRBV3-2) and TRBJ1-2; D is unclear. Trimming took 4 bases from V and 5 from J, leaving 11 bases between them. CDR1 LGHDT and CDR2 YNNKEL come from the germline V gene (reference sequence). This CDR3 contains 13 residues. The DNA of the CDR3 is TGTGCCAGCAGCCCGATTACGGGTTATGGCTACACCTTC. Translation: CASSPITGYGYTF.

The rearrangement uses TRBV4-1 and TRBJ1-5; no reliable D call. The germline CDR1 and CDR2 sequences are MGHRA and YSYEKL. V was pared by 1 base and J by 3 bases, with 10 bases between. The CDR3 has 15 residues. The chain's CDR3 is CASSQAGTLNQPQHF. The DNA of the CDR3 is TGCGCCAGCAGCCAAGCTGGCACCCTCAATCAGCCCCAGCATTTT.